This T cell receptor beta chain derives from a study of blood T cells in healthy people across ages. Turning to the study itself: Capturing about one barcoded beta molecule per two T cells was achieved by template switching. Whole-study results and caveats: Greater diversity and more naive CD4+ cells were seen in long-lived donors than in aged donors.

It was with a sample-barcoded 5' primer and a J-beta primer mix that a second PCR of roughly 7 to 12 cycles was run. TCRdb called the 5' RACE reads again in MiXCR, with one record for every CDR3 protein. The top ten hold around 20% of the sample, which has under 800,000 distinct CDR3 sequences, more than 40% seen once. Turning to this clonotype: Its antigen is not known.

Germline values: CDR1 KGHSH, CDR2 LQKENI. CDR3 length: 18 residues. The chain joins TRBV18 to TRBJ2-1; D remains unclear. The end of the DNA fits TRBJ2-7 better, so the J call may be wrong. This clonotype originated in a woman in her sixties in good health. The sequenced material came from blood. CDR3 coding DNA: TGTGCCAGCCCACTTACGGCCACTATACAGCGTAGAATGTACGAGCAGTACTTC. Translated: CASPLTATIQRRMYEQYF.